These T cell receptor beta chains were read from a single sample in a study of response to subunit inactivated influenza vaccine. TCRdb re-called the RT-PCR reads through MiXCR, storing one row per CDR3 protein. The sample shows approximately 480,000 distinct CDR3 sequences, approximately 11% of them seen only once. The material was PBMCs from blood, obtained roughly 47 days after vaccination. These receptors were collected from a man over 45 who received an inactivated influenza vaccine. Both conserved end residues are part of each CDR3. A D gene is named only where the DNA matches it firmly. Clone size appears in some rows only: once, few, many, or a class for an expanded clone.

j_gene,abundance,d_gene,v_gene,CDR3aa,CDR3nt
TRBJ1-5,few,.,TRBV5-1,CASSLAPGPNVPQHF,TGCGCCAGCAGCTTGGCTCCAGGGCCCAACGTGCCCCAGCATTTT
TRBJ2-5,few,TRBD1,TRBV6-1,CASSPSGTGGVLRETQYF,TGTGCCAGCAGCCCGTCCGGGACAGGGGGCGTGTTGCGAGAGACCCAGTACTTC
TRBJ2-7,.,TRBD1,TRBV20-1,CSARDPTGGYEQYF,TGCAGTGCTAGAGATCCGACAGGGGGGTACGAGCAGTACTTC
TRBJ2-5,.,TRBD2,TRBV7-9,CASSLDRTSGQETQYF,TGTGCCAGCAGCTTAGACAGGACTAGCGGGCAAGAGACCCAGTACTTC
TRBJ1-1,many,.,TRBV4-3,CASSQGKGTEAFF,TGCGCCAGCAGCCAAGGGAAGGGAACTGAAGCTTTCTTT
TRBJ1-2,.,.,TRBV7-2,CASSLVTDTQGYTF,TGTGCCAGCAGCTTAGTTACGGACACCCAGGGCTACACCTTC
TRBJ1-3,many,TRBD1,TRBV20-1,CSASFGGQGYF,TGCAGTGCCAGTTTTGGAGGACAGGGATATTTT
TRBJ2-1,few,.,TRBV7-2,CASSLVTGRNEQFF,TGTGCCAGCAGCTTAGTGACAGGGAGGAATGAGCAGTTCTTC
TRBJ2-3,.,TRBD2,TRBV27,CASSPGRDVDTQYF,TGTGCCAGCAGTCCCGGGAGGGATGTTGATACGCAGTATTTT
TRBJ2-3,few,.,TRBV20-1,CSAQGSPPPDTQYF,TGCAGTGCCCAGGGTTCCCCCCCCCCAGATACGCAGTATTTT
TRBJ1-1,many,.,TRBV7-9,CASSLGGRTEAFF,TGTGCCAGCAGCTTAGGGGGGCGTACTGAAGCTTTCTTT
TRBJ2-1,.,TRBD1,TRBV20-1,CSAPPRQGVGNEQFF,TGCAGTGCGCCCCCCCGACAGGGGGTAGGCAATGAGCAGTTCTTC
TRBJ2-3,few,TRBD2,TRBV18,CASSPPAGSKDTQYF,TGTGCCAGCTCACCACCAGCGGGGAGCAAGGATACGCAGTATTTT
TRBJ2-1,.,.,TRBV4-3,CASSQASGFNNEQFF,TGCGCCAGCAGCCAAGCATCCGGGTTTAACAATGAGCAGTTCTTC
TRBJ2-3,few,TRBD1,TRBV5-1,CASSDRGLGTDTQYF,TGCGCCAGCAGCGACAGGGGGCTAGGCACAGATACGCAGTATTTT